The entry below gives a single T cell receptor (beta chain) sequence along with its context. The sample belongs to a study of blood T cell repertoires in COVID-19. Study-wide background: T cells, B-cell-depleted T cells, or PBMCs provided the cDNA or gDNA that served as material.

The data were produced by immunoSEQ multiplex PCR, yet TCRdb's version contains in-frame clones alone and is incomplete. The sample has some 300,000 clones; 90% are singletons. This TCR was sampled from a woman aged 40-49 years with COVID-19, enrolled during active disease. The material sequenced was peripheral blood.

The DNA of the CDR3 is TGTGCCAGTAGCTACGACAGGGGGCTGGTCACAGATACGCAGTATTTT. Its translation: CASSYDRGLVTDTQYF. V and J are TRBV19 and TRBJ2-3; 10 positions match TRBD1. Germline assignment: CDR1 LNHDA and CDR2 SQIVND (reference sequence). CDR3 size: 16 residues. V lost 6 bases and J lost 2; bases outside the gene matches: 8.